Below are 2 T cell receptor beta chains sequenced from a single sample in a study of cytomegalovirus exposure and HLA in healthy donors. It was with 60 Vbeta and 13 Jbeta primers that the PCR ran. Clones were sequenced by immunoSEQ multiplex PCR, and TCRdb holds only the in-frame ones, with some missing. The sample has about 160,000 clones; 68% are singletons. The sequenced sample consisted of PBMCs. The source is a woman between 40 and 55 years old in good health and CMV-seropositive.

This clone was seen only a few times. The CDR3 sequence is CSAGTGHNYGYTF. DNA of the CDR3: TGCAGCGCTGGGACAGGACACAACTATGGCTACACCTTC. The V and J genes are TRBV29-1 and TRBJ1-2; 8 nucleotides align to TRBD1. The CDR3 consists of 13 residues. Germline assignment: CDR1 SQVTM and CDR2 ANQGSEA. Losses at the gene ends were 7 bases for V and 2 bases for J; bases not matched to a gene: 6.

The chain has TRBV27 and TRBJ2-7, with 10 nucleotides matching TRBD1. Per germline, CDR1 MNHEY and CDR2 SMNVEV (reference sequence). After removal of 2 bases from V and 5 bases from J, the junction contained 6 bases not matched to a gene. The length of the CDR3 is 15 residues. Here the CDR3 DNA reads TGTGCCAGCAGTTTAGCCGGGACAGGGGCCGACGAGCAGTACTTC. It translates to CASSLAGTGADEQYF.